What follows is one TCR beta chain and its context. In this sample, this clonotype turned up many times. This receptor's antigen is unknown. Qualities for individual bases were not recorded, and no much larger clone is one base off. The library relied on RACE. The data were produced on a NextSeq 500. During library preparation, unique molecular identifiers were attached to individual cDNA molecules so that TCRs could be counted quantitatively and reproducibly. From each blood RNA sample, both TCR alpha and TCR beta chains were sequenced. As for how the authors treated the data: The median number of TCRs per sample was approximately 93,000, ranging from roughly 23,224 to 700,000. V, J and CDR3 annotation of the TCR reads was performed with the Decombinator software suite. For the PS versus PT1 abundance plots, all samples were subsampled to the same number of TCRs (28,000). Expanded TCRs were defined as absent before sensitization and observed at least eight times at the 2-week time point. TCRdb ran its own pipeline on the public reads, namely fastp trimming at Q25 and MiXCR clone calling, and kept in-frame beta chains. CDR3 protein sequences are deduplicated, and each keeps its most common genes and DNA. Here the V and J calls rest on TCRdb's processing, not on the authors' analysis. The sample table records 55,000 to 75,000 distinct CDR3 sequences; approximately 6.7% of these occur just once. The ten largest clonotypes hold under 2% of the sample.

The entry originates in a study of human T cells and chemical hapten exposure (TCRdb year 2021). In terms of the full investigation: For sensitization, 2% DPC in acetone was applied to a roughly 2 cm by roughly 2 cm area of upper inner arm skin. Patient blood was sampled pre-sensitization (week 0) and at 2, 6 and about 24 weeks after DPC sensitization. This study followed changes in the peripheral blood TCR repertoire in vivo during primary and secondary sensitization of alopecia patients to the hapten diphenylcyclopropenone (DPC). The libraries were sequenced as a pool, and the TCR yield per sample differed mostly because of small variations in library volumes within the pool. Patients additionally received weekly therapeutic DPC doses to the scalp throughout the roughly 25-week study period. Patch testing was performed on the upper back with Finn chambers containing 0.01% DPC, and the patch tests were scored after 6 days according to International Contact Dermatitis Research Group standards. Alopecia areata with under or over 50% scalp involvement, alopecia totalis and alopecia universalis were represented in the patient cohort, which was mostly female. For TCR sequencing, blood came from some 31 alopecia patients at anywhere from one to four time points (pre-sensitization, 2, 6 and 24 weeks).

The time point label here, explained by the study, means: pre-sensitization, week 0. The treatment or condition label, read with the paper, signifies: therapeutic diphenylcyclopropenone sensitization with weekly scalp DPC. At each patch-test visit, blood was drawn before the patch test was applied. Eligible patients were aged 18 to 70, diagnosed with alopecia, deemed suitable for DPC therapy, and excluded if pregnant. Total RNA was extracted from unfractionated whole blood that had been collected in Tempus Blood RNA tubes. The full study reports these points: Alopecia, a presumed autoimmune disease, was present in all patients, so the immune response of the patients might differ from that of healthy individuals. After repeated subsampling, changes were observed in the strength of the expansion versus patch-test correlation and in the threshold at which the correlation became significant. The number of PT1 expanded TCRs positively correlated with patch test score, significant at thresholds 8, 16 and 32 but not 4. DPC sensitization did not change how many TCRs were above 1 in 1000 frequency, and no evidence was found of alterations in global repertoire structure. Expanded TCRs formed significantly more large CDR3 similarity clusters than pre-sensitization or healthy control sets, consistent with antigen-driven responses.

The CDR3 goes from the cysteine to the phenylalanine over 14 residues. Only CDR3 DNA is held: 42 bases, read in frame from base 1. V trim: 7 bases; J trim: 6 bases; unmatched bases: 11. Sequences MNHEY (CDR1) and SMNVEV (CDR2) are obtained from the germline V gene (reference sequence). This chain is built from TRBV27 and TRBJ1-1, with 7 central nucleotides matching TRBD1. The material sequenced was whole blood, taken in connection with sensitization to the hapten diphenylcyclopropenone (DPC). This TCR derives from a woman aged 30 to 39 with alopecia areata. Some clones in this sample may be carry-over from other donors' samples. The CDR3 reads as follows: CASNLWTGGPEAFF. In nucleotide form, the sequence is TGTGCCAGCAACCTATGGACAGGCGGCCCTGAAGCTTTCTTT.